What follows describes a single T cell receptor beta chain. Cohort 3 donors counted as recovered after two negative PCRs, clearance, or resolved symptoms. Generated by immunoSEQ multiplex PCR, the TCRdb table keeps only in-frame clones and is missing some. The data contain roughly 400,000 clones, roughly 89% of them singletons. This specimen comes from a study of blood T cell repertoires in COVID-19. Study details: The samples span acute and convalescent COVID-19 from the United States, Italy and Spain. In each case, the material was cDNA or gDNA derived from T cells, B-cell-depleted T cells, or PBMCs.

Trimming cost V 7 bases and J 9 bases, with 13 bases left between them. Germline lookup yields CDR1 GTSNPN and CDR2 SVGIG (reference sequence). CDR3 size: 12 residues. The material sequenced was PBMCs or T cells enriched from blood (not recorded which). The clonotype was recovered from a woman between 25 and 40 years old who had recovered from COVID-19. The J gene is TRBJ1-6, the V gene TRBV30; weak D call: TRBD1 (5 bases). CDR3 coding DNA: TGTGCCTCGGAAGGGGAAGGTTCACCCCTCCACTTT. It is translated as CASEGEGSPLHF.